A single sample is the source of the 12 T cell receptor beta chains below, sequenced in a study of CXCR3 chemokines and chemotherapy response in bladder cancer. TCRdb reprocessed the PCR reads via MiXCR and lists one record per CDR3 protein. Of 8,000 or so distinct CDR3 sequences detected, around 13% appear once; the ten largest clones hold roughly 15%. Collection of the sample occurred from a patient whose treatment included neoadjuvant chemotherapy. The receptors shown here come from a human donor with bladder cancer that responded to neoadjuvant chemotherapy.

Worth noting for this clonotype: The junction does not match germline at one end; this may be a read error. V usage is TRBV5-6 and J usage is TRBJ2-1; no clear D. The length of the CDR3 is 16 residues. Germline V gene sequence: CDR1 SGHDT, CDR2 YYEEEE. The CDR3 DNA reads TGTGCCAGCAGCTTGGTGGCCGCCACCCCCTACAATGAGAAGTTCTTC. This translates into CASSLVAATPYNEKFF.

This clonotype was found many times. This chain uses TRBV19 with TRBJ2-5, with TRBD1 as a possible D gene (5 bases). Germline lookup yields CDR1 LNHDA and CDR2 SQIVND (reference sequence). CDR3 length: 14 residues. V was trimmed by 7 bases and J by 4 bases, leaving 16 bases between them. CDR3 nucleotides: TGTGCCAGTAATGAATGGGGCTCGGGAGAGACCCAGTACTTC. Its translation is CASNEWGSGETQYF.

This clonotype is medium-sized by share. The genes are TRBV5-6 and TRBJ1-6, with D unclear. The V gene lost 1 base and the J gene lost 7 bases, with 12 bases spanning the gap. The CDR3 runs to 15 residues. Germline V gene sequence: CDR1 SGHDT, CDR2 YYEEEE. CDR3 protein: CASSLKWAGNSPLHF. The CDR3 DNA is TGTGCCAGCAGCTTGAAATGGGCCGGGAATTCACCCCTCCACTTT.

Details on this clonotype: A read error is likely here: a far larger clone is one base away. CDR3 bases: TGTGCCAGCACTTCTTACAGGGGGGAGACCCAGTACTTC. The encoded protein is CASTSYRGETQYF. The genes are TRBV6-6 and TRBJ2-5; 8 bases fit TRBD1. The CDR3 is 13 amino acids. V was clipped by 7 bases and J by 5 bases; unmatched bases: 6. From germline, CDR1 is MNHNY and CDR2 SVGAGI (reference sequence).

There are many counts of this clonotype. The V call is TRBV18, the J call TRBJ1-3, with D perhaps matching TRBD1 (5 bases). V was pared by 2 bases and J by 2 bases, with 7 bases between. Per germline, CDR1 KGHSH and CDR2 LQKENI. The CDR3 is made up of 14 amino acids. The CDR3 protein is CASSPGTAGNTIYF. In DNA form, the CDR3 reads TGTGCCAGCTCACCAGGGACGGCTGGAAACACCATATATTTT.

This clonotype was detected ten times or more. The rearrangement links TRBV5-6 to TRBJ2-2; 10 bases match TRBD1. With 4 bases clipped from V and 6 bases from J, the junction kept 9 bases outside the gene matches. Germline assignment: CDR1 SGHDT and CDR2 YYEEEE. CDR3 length equals 16 residues. The CDR3 is CASSVDRGRRSGELFF. The CDR3 DNA sequence: TGTGCCAGCAGCGTCGACAGGGGGCGGAGATCCGGGGAGCTGTTTTTT.

This clonotype is termed medium-sized (0.01 to 0.1%). For the CDR3, the DNA is TGTGCCAGCAGTTACTCGGAGGGGGCTCGCACTGAAGCTTTCTTT. It is translated as CASSYSEGARTEAFF. This chain uses TRBV6-6 with TRBJ1-1, with 7 bases identical to TRBD1. The CDR3 is made up of 15 amino acids. Unmatched junction bases numbered 5, after V lost 0 bases and J lost 4 bases. CDR1 is MNHNY and CDR2 is SVGAGI in the germline V gene (reference sequence).

This clonotype rates as medium-sized. The chain couples TRBV19 to TRBJ2-3, with 12 bases that match TRBD1. The CDR3 has 13 residues. Germline CDR1 is LNHDA and CDR2 is SQIVND (reference sequence). Trimming at V came to 9 bases and at J to 5 bases, leaving 3 bases not matched to a gene. The CDR3 region is CASGDRGRDTQYF. DNA of the CDR3: TGTGCCAGCGGGGACAGGGGGCGAGATACGCAGTATTTT.

This clonotype was found a few times. The chain has TRBV6-5 and TRBJ1-5; the D gene is possibly TRBD1 (6 bases). CDR1 is MNHEY and CDR2 is SVGAGI in the germline V gene. This CDR3 region has 15 residues. V lost 6 bases, J lost 7 bases, and 19 bases lay in between. CDR3 in DNA: TGTGCCAGCAGCGAGAGGCCAGGGGTGGGGCAGCCCCAGCATTTT. Translated, it gives CASSERPGVGQPQHF.

This clonotype was recorded many times. The CDR3 DNA reads TGTGCCAGCAGCTTAACCCCGGGACTAGCGGGGGGCGAGCAGTACTTC. Encoded protein: CASSLTPGLAGGEQYF. The chain employs TRBV7-2 and TRBJ2-7; 15 bases map to TRBD2. V was clipped by 2 bases and J by 6 bases; unmatched bases: 5. Germline V gives CDR1 SGHTA, CDR2 FQGNSA. This CDR3 spans 16 amino acids.

This clonotype counts as medium-sized (0.01 to 0.1%). The chain links TRBV7-9 to TRBJ1-1, with 8 bases that match TRBD1. Losses at the gene ends were 6 bases for V and 6 bases for J; bases not matched to a gene: 9. The CDR3 spans 14 residues. The germline CDR1 and CDR2 sequences are SEHNR and FQNEAQ (reference sequence). The CDR3 DNA is TGTGCCAGCAGGTCAGGGGGCCTCGAGTCTGAAGCTTTCTTT. Its translation: CASRSGGLESEAFF.

This clonotype was detected only a few times. V and J are TRBV30 and TRBJ1-5; a possible D gene is TRBD1 (6 bases). CDR1 and CDR2 from the germline V gene are GTSNPN and SVGIG (reference sequence). The CDR3 has 15 residues. Trimming removed 7 bases at V and 1 base at J, with 17 bases between. This CDR3 is CASSGAGPSNQPQHF. CDR3 in DNA: TGTGCCTCGTCAGGGGCAGGGCCCAGCAATCAGCCCCAGCATTTT.